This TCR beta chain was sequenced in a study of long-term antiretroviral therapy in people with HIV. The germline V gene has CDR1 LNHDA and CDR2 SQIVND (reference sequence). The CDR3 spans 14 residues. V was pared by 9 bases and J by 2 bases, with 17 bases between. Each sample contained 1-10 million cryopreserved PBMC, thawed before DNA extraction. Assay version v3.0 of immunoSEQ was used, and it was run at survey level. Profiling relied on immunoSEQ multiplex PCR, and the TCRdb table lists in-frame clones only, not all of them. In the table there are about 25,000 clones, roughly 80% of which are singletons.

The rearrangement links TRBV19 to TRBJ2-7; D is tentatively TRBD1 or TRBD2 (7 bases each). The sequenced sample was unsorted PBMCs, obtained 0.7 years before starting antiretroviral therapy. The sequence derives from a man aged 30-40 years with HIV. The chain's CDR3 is CASRGGTAPYEQYF. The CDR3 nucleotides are TGTGCCAGCAGGGGGGGGACAGCCCCCTACGAGCAGTACTTC.